Listed below are T cell receptor beta chains from one sample, sequenced in a study of T cells in Graves' hyperthyroidism and ophthalmopathy. TCRdb independently ran MiXCR on the multiplex PCR reads; one entry per CDR3 protein. The data contain roughly 290,000 distinct CDR3 sequences, about 14% of them singletons. Source material: blood. Receptors were obtained from a woman aged 25 to 39 with Graves' hyperthyroidism that later progressed to Graves' ophthalmopathy. Each CDR3 is given without its conserved first and last residue.

V gene	J gene	CDR3 protein
TRBV20-1	TRBJ2-1	SARQGAVNEQF
TRBV7-2	TRBJ1-2	ASSLRDPSSYGYT
TRBV27	TRBJ2-5	ASSLWGSETQY
TRBV7-9	TRBJ2-7	ASGLRSGYEQY
TRBV3-1	TRBJ1-1	ASSANGRGNTEAF
TRBV7-9	TRBJ1-2	ASSPDDSFFGYGYT
TRBV28	TRBJ2-7	ASRLAAGTYEQY
TRBV7-8	TRBJ2-1	ASSSRGSSGRSYNEQF
TRBV6-2/TRBV6-3	TRBJ2-3	ASSYSLLADSTDTQY
TRBV11-2	TRBJ2-5	ASSPTEWETQC
TRBV7-7	TRBJ2-1	ASSSPGTVTFNEQF
TRBV4-1	TRBJ2-5	ASSQDPGNQETQY
TRBV27	TRBJ1-1	ASKGLSMTEAF
TRBV13	TRBJ2-7	ASSLGAGGTYEQY
TRBV30	TRBJ1-3	AWKSWGSGNTIY
TRBV28	TRBJ2-5	ASSLLGTGAQETQY
TRBV6-1	TRBJ2-1	ASGGGSHNEQF
TRBV2	TRBJ2-7	ASSNPRGGDPYEQY
TRBV11-1	TRBJ2-1	ASSLSSGSTNEQF
TRBV12-3/TRBV12-4	TRBJ1-1	ASSRWNTEAF
TRBV2	TRBJ2-7	ASRTTEGSYEQY
TRBV3-1	TRBJ2-1	ASSQDPAGGSYNEQF
TRBV3-1	TRBJ2-7	ASSPSRDSIYEQY
TRBV4-3	TRBJ2-7	ASSQDYRTGGSEQY
TRBV28	TRBJ1-2	ASSLFGGQSASGYT
TRBV28	TRBJ2-1	ASSLGREHEQF
TRBV5-6	TRBJ2-7	ASSPTAGLADYEQY
TRBV29-1	TRBJ2-7	SGLQGNEQY
TRBV2	TRBJ2-1	ASLGNYNEQF
TRBV20-1	TRBJ2-2	SAGTLNTGELF
TRBV14	TRBJ2-3	ASSQAIFFQTDTQY
TRBV20-1	TRBJ2-1	SAIPGADNEQF
TRBV20-1	TRBJ1-1	SARDPDRGRRTEAF
TRBV19	TRBJ2-7	YGQSFYEQY
TRBV19	TRBJ1-1	ASSALRGDTEAF
TRBV4-1	TRBJ1-4	ASSLSGTEEKLF
TRBV11-2	TRBJ1-6	ASSLVGGGIDSPLH
TRBV6-1	TRBJ2-5	ASTGLGLAGGGAETQY
TRBV5-1	TRBJ2-5	ASSRSEQETQY
TRBV4-3	TRBJ1-3	ASSQERQMSSGNTIY
TRBV19	TRBJ2-1	ASSRRTGGSLGSYNEQF
TRBV6-1	TRBJ2-7	ASSEAGTPSYEQY
TRBV19	TRBJ2-1	ASSIPAADNEQF
TRBV9	TRBJ1-2	ASSGGGRPPYGYT
TRBV29-1	TRBJ2-5	SVEFKGLEETQY
TRBV18	TRBJ2-1	ASSSRQGVNNEQF
TRBV2	TRBJ2-1	ASRPGLAGEEQF
TRBV30	TRBJ1-1	AWRDRGGGTEAF
TRBV29-1	TRBJ1-1	SVEASGQGNTEAF
TRBV2	TRBJ1-1	ASSEHGQNTEAF
TRBV20-1	TRBJ2-3	SAAGLYTDTQY
TRBV10-3	TRBJ1-5	AISESGGDQPQH